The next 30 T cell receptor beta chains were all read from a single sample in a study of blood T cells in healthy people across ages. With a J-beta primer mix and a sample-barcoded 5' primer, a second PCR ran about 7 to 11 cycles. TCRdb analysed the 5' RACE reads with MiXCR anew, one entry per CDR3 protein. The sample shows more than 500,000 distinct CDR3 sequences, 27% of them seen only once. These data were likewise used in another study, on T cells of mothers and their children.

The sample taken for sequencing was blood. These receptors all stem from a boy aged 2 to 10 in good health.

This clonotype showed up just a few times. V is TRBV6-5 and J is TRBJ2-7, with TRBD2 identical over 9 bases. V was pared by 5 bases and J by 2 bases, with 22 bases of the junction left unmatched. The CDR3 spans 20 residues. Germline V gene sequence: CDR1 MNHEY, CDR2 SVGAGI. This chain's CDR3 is CASSHAAGLASSGEPYEQYF. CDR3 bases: TGTGCCAGCAGTCACGCCGCTGGACTAGCGAGTTCGGGCGAGCCCTACGAGCAGTACTTC.

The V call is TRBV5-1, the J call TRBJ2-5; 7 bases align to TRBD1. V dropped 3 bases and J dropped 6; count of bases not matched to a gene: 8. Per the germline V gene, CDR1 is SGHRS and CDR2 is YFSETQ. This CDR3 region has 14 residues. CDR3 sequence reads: CASSSRDRAKTQYF. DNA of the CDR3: TGCGCCAGCAGCTCGAGAGACAGGGCGAAGACCCAGTACTTC.

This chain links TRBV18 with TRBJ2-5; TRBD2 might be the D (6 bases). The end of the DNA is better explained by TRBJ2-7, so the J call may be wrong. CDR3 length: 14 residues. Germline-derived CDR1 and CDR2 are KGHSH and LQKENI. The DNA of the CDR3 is TGTGCCAGCACGGTAGCAGGAGGGCCATACGAGCAGTACTTC. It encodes CASTVAGGPYEQYF.

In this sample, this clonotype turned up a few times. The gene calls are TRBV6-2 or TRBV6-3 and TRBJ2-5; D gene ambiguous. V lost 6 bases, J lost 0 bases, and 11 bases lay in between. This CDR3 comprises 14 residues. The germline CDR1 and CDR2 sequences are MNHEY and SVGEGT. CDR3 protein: CASRGWVYQETQYF. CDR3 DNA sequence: TGTGCCAGCAGGGGTTGGGTCTACCAAGAGACCCAGTACTTC.

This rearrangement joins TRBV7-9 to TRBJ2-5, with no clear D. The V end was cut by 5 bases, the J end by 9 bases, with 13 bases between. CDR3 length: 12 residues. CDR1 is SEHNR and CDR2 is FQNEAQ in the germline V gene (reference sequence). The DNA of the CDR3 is TGTGCCAGCAGCCCCCACGGTGGGGCCCAGTACTTC. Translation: CASSPHGGAQYF.

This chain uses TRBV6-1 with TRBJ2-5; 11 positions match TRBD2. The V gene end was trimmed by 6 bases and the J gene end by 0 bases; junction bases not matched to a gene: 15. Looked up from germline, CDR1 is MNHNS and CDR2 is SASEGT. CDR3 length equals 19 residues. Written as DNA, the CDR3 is TGTGCCAGCAGACCGGGATTAGCGGGAGGGCTCTGGTACCAAGAGACCCAGTACTTC. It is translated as CASRPGLAGGLWYQETQYF.

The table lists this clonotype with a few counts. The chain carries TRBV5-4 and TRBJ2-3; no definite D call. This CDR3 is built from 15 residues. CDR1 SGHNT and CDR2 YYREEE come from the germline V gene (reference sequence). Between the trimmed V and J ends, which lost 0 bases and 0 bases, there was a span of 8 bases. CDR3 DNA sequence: TGTGCCAGCAGCTTGGGGTTAACTAGCACAGATACGCAGTATTTT. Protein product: CASSLGLTSTDTQYF.

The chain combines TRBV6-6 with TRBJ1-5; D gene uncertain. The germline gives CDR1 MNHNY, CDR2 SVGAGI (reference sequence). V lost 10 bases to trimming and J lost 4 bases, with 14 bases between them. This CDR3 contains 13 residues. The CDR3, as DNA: TGTGCCACCCTGGACCTCAAGAATCAGCCCCAGCATTTT. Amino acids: CATLDLKNQPQHF.

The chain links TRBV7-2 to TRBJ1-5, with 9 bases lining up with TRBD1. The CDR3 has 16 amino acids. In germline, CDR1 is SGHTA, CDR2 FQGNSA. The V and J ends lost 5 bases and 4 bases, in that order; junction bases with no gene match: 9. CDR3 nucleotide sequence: TGTGCCAGCAGCCCAGGGACAGGACAGGGGAATCAGCCCCAGCATTTT. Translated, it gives CASSPGTGQGNQPQHF.

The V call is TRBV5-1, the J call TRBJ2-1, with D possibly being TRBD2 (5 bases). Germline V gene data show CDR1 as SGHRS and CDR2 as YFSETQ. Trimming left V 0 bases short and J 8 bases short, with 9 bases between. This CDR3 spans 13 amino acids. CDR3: CASSLGQRDEQFF. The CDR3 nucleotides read TGCGCCAGCAGCTTGGGGCAGAGGGATGAGCAGTTCTTC.

The CDR3 DNA is TGCGCCAGCAGCTTGGCACGAGGGCAGGGAGAGGAAAAACTGTTTTTT. Translation: CASSLARGQGEEKLFF. The V gene is TRBV5-1, the J gene TRBJ1-4, with a tentative D call TRBD1 (5 bases). The length of the CDR3 is 16 residues. CDR1 and CDR2 (germline): SGHRS, YFSETQ. V was pared by 0 bases and J by 8 bases, with 17 bases between.

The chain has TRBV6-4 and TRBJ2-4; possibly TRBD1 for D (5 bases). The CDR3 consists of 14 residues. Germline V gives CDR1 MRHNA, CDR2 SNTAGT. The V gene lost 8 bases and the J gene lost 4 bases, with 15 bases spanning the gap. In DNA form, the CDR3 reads TGTGCCAGCGAAGACAGCGATCAGAAAAACATTCAGTACTTC. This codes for CASEDSDQKNIQYF.

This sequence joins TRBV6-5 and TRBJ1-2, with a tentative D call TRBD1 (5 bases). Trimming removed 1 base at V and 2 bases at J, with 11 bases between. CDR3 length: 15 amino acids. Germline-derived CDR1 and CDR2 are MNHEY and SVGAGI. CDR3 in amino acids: CASSYYYRSNYGYTF. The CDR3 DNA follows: TGTGCCAGCAGTTACTACTACAGGTCAAACTATGGCTACACCTTC.

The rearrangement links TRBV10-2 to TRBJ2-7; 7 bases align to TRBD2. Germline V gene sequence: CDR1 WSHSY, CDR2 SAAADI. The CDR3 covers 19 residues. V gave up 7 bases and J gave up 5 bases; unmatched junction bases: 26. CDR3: CASTRNPGTTHQGWNEQYF. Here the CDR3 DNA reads TGCGCCAGCACTAGGAACCCCGGGACTACCCACCAAGGGTGGAACGAGCAGTACTTC.

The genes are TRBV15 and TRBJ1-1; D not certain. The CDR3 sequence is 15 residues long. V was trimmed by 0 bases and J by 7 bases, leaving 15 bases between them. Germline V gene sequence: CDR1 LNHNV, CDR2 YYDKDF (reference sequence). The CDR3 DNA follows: TGTGCCACCAGCAGAGATCTTCTTCGGGTGGGTGAAGCTTTCTTT. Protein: CATSRDLLRVGEAFF.

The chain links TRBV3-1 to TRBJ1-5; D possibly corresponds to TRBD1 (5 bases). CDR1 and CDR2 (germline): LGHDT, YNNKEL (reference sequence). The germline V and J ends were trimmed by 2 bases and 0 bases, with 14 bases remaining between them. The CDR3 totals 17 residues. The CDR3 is CASSQSRQTYSNQPQHF. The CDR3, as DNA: TGTGCCAGCAGCCAATCAAGACAGACCTATAGCAATCAGCCCCAGCATTTT. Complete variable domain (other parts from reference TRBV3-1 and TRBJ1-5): DTAVSQTPKYLVTQMGNDKSIKCEQNLGHDTMYWYKQDSKKFLKIMFSYNNKELIINETVPNRFSPKSPDKAHLNLHINSLELGDSAVYFCASSQSRQTYSNQPQHFGDGTRLSIL.

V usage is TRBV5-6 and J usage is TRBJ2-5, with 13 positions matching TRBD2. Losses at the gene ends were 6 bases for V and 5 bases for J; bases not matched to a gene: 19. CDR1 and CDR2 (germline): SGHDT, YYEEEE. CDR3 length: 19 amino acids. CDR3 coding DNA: TGTGCCAGCAACGAGCACGGGACTAGCGGGATTGGTACCGGGGAGACCCAGTACTTC. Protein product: CASNEHGTSGIGTGETQYF.

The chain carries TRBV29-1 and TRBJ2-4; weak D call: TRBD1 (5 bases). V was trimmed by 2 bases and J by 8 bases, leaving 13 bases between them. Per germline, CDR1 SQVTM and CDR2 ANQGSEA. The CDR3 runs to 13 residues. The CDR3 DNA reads TGCAGCGTTGAACAAGACAGTAGGGACATTCAGTACTTC. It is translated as CSVEQDSRDIQYF.

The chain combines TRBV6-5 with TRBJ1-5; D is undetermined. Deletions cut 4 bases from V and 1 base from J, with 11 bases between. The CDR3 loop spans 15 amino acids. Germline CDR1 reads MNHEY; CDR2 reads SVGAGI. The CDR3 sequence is CASSLDGISNQPQHF. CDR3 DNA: TGTGCCAGCAGTTTGGACGGGATAAGCAATCAGCCCCAGCATTTT.

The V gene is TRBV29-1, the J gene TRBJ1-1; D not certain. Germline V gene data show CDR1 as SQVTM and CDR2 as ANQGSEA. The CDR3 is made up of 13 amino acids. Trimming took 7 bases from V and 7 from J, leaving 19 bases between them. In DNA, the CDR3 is TGCAGCGCTGCCCCCTGGGGAAGGGTTGAAGCTTTCTTT. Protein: CSAAPWGRVEAFF.

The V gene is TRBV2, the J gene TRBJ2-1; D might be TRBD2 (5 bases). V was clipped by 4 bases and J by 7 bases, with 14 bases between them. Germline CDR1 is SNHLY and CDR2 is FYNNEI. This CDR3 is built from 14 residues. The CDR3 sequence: CASSVSGNWNEQFF. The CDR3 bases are TGTGCCAGCAGTGTCTCGGGGAATTGGAATGAGCAGTTCTTC.

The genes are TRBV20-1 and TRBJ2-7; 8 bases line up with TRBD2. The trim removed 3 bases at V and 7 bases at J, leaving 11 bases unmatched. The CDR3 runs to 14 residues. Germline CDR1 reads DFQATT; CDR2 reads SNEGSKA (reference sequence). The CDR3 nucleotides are TGCAGTGCTAGGCGGGAGGCGTTTCTGAGGGAGCAGTACTTC. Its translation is CSARREAFLREQYF.

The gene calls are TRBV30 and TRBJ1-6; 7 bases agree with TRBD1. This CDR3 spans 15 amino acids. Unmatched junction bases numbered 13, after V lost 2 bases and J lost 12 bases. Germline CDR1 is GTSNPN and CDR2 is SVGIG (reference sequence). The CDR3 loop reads CAWSSLSQGDRPLHF. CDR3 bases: TGTGCCTGGAGTTCGCTCAGCCAGGGGGACAGACCCCTCCACTTT.

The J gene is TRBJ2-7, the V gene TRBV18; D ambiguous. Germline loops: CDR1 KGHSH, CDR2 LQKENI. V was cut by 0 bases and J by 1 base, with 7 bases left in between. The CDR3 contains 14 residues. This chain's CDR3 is CASSPPLRSYEQYF. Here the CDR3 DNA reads TGTGCCAGCTCACCACCGCTGAGATCCTACGAGCAGTACTTC.

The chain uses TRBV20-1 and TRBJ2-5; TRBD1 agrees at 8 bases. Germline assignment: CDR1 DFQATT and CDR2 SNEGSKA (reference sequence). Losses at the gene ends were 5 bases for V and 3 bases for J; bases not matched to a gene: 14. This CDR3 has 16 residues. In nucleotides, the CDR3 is TGCAGTGCTCAGGGGGCTAAACCCTCTTACGAAGAGACCCAGTACTTC. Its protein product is CSAQGAKPSYEETQYF.

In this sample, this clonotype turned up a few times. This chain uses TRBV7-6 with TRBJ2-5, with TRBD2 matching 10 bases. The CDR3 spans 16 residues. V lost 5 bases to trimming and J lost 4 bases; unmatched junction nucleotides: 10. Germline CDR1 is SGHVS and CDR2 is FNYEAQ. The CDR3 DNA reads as TGTGCCAGCAGCCCCCCGGAAGCGGGGGGGCGAGAGACCCAGTACTTC. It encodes CASSPPEAGGRETQYF.

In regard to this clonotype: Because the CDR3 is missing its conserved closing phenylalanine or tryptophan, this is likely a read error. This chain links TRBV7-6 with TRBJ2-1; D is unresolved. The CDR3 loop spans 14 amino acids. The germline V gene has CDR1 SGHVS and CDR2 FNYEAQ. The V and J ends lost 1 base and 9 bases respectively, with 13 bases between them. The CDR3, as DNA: TGTGCCAGCAGCTTAGATGGGGTTTTGGGTGAGCAGTTCTCC. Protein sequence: CASSLDGVLGEQFS.

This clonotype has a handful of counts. The CDR3 DNA reads TGTGCCAGCAGCGTAGAGCCTAGCGGGGGCCCTTCCTACGAGCAGTACTTC. This codes for CASSVEPSGGPSYEQYF. V is TRBV9 and J is TRBJ2-7, with TRBD2 matching 10 bases. V shed 0 bases and J 1 base; nucleotides not matched to a gene: 7. This CDR3 is built from 17 residues. Germline CDR1 is SGDLS and CDR2 is YYNGEE. Drawing the rest from reference TRBV9 and TRBJ2-7, the complete variable domain is DSGVTQTPKHLITATGQRVTLRCSPRSGDLSVYWYQQSLDQGLQFLIQYYNGEERAKGNILERFSAQQFPDLHSELNLSSLELGDSALYFCASSVEPSGGPSYEQYFGPGTRLTVT.

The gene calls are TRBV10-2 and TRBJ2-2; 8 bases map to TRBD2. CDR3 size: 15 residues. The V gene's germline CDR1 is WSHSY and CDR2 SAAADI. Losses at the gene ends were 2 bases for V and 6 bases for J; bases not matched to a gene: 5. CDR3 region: CASSETGLVAGELFF. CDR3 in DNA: TGCGCCAGCAGTGAGACGGGACTAGTCGCCGGGGAGCTGTTTTTT.

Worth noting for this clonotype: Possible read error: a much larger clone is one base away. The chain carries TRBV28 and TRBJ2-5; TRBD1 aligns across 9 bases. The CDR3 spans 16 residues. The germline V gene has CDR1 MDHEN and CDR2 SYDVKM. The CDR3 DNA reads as TGTGCCAGCAGCCCAGGGACAGGGACCCCTAAAGAGGCCCAGTACTTC. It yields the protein CASSPGTGTPKEAQYF.